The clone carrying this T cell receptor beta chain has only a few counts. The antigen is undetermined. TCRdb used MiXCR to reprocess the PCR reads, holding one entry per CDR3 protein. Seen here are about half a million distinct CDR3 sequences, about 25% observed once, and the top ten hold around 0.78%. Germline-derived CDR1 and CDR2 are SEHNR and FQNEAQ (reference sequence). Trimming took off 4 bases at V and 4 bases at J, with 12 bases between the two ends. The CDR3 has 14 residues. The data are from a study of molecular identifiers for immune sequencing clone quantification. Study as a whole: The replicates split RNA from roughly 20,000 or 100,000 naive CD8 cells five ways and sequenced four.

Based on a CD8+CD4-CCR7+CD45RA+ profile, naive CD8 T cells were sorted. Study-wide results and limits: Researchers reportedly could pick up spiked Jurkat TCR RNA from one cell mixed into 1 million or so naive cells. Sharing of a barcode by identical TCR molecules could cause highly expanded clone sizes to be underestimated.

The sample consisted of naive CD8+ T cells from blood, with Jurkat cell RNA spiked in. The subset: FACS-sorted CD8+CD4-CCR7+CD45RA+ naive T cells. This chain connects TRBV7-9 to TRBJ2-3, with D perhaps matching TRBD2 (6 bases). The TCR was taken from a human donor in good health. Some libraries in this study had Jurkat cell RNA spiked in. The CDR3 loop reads CASSSETGADTQYF. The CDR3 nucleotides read TGTGCCAGCAGCTCAGAAACGGGAGCAGATACGCAGTATTTT.